These 30 T cell receptor beta chains originate from one sample sequenced in a study of T cells in Graves' hyperthyroidism and ophthalmopathy. TCR beta CDR3 regions were amplified from RNA. A set of HTBI primers served as the primers for a first-round RT-PCR of the TCR CDR3. Using its own MiXCR run on the multiplex PCR reads, TCRdb lists one record per CDR3 protein. The table includes approximately 400,000 distinct CDR3 sequences, about a fifth detected once. The sequenced material came from blood. Receptor source: a man between 18 and 29 years old with Graves' ophthalmopathy.

This clonotype was seen a handful of times. The chain joins TRBV27 to TRBJ2-3; perhaps TRBD2 as D (6 bases). V lost 5 bases and J 5 bases, leaving 17 bases between the germline ends. Germline CDR1 reads MNHEY; CDR2 reads SMNVEV (reference sequence). The CDR3 is 15 amino acids. Here the CDR3 reads CASSPDGGWGDTQYF. The CDR3 nucleotides are TGTGCCAGCAGTCCTGATGGGGGGTGGGGAGATACGCAGTATTTT.

In its sample, this clonotype was seen many times. This sequence joins TRBV20-1 and TRBJ1-1, with 7 nucleotides matching TRBD1. The CDR3 loop spans 15 amino acids. J was trimmed by 0 bases and V by 6 bases; bases with no gene match: 10. The germline V gene encodes CDR1 DFQATT and CDR2 SNEGSKA (reference sequence). The CDR3 DNA reads TGCAGTGCCGCCGGGACAGCTCAGATGAACACTGAAGCTTTCTTT. It translates to CSAAGTAQMNTEAFF.

The V gene is TRBV2, the J gene TRBJ1-3; D is unresolved. Trimming took 6 bases from V and 7 from J, leaving 13 bases between them. CDR3 length equals 13 residues. The germline CDR1 and CDR2 sequences are SNHLY and FYNNEI. CDR3: CASSTGIGNTIYF. DNA of the CDR3: TGTGCCAGCAGCACCGGCATCGGCAACACCATATATTTT.

This clonotype was counted ten times or more. The chain employs TRBV2 and TRBJ1-1; 9 bases fit TRBD1. The CDR3 has 16 amino acids. Germline CDR1 SNHLY, CDR2 FYNNEI. With 6 bases clipped from V and 1 base from J, the junction kept 9 bases outside the gene matches. The CDR3 sequence is CASSAHRDRENTEAFF. The DNA for the CDR3 is TGTGCCAGCAGCGCCCACCGGGACAGGGAGAACACTGAAGCTTTCTTT. Full variable domain (missing parts from reference TRBV2 and TRBJ1-1): EPEVTQTPSHQVTQMGQEVILRCVPISNHLYFYWYRQILGQKVEFLVSFYNNEISEKSEIFDDQFSVERPDGSNFTLKIRSTKLEDSAMYFCASSAHRDRENTEAFFGQGTRLTVV.

This clonotype was detected a few times. V usage is TRBV7-2 and J usage is TRBJ2-5, with a possible D match to TRBD2 (5 bases). The CDR3 has 14 residues. CDR1 is SGHTA, CDR2 FQGNSA, per germline. V lost 5 bases to trimming and J lost 1 base, with 11 bases between them. The CDR3 spells CASSPGYLQETQYF. The CDR3 region has the DNA TGTGCCAGCAGCCCGGGGTACCTCCAAGAGACCCAGTACTTC.

This clonotype was counted ten times or more. The rearrangement joins TRBV7-9 to TRBJ2-1; TRBD2 matches 12 bases. Germline V gene lookup returns CDR1 SEHNR and CDR2 FQNEAQ (reference sequence). Trimming cost V 5 bases and J 7 bases; bases outside gene matches: 12. The CDR3 is 17 amino acids. CDR3 DNA: TGTGCCAGCAGCCCAGGGCGCCTAGCGGGGGGGGTGAATGAGCAGTTCTTC. Translating it yields CASSPGRLAGGVNEQFF.

This clonotype was counted at least ten times. The rearrangement uses TRBV7-8 and TRBJ1-3; D unresolved. Trimming left V 1 base short and J 4 bases short, with 5 bases between. The length of the CDR3 is 13 residues. Looked up from germline, CDR1 is SGHVS and CDR2 is FQNEAQ. The CDR3 DNA sequence: TGTGCCAGCAGCTTAGACGGCGGAAACACCATATATTTT. Its protein product is CASSLDGGNTIYF.

This clonotype showed up just a few times. This chain joins TRBV6-1 and TRBJ2-7; 9 bases match TRBD2. Germline CDR1 MNHNS, CDR2 SASEGT. The trim removed 3 bases at V and 7 bases at J, leaving 13 bases unmatched. The CDR3 extends over 16 amino acids. CDR3 DNA sequence: TGTGCCAGCAGTGAGCGCGGACTAGCGCCGGTCGGTGAGCAGTACTTC. This sequence encodes CASSERGLAPVGEQYF.

This clonotype was detected a few times. The chain links TRBV5-5 to TRBJ1-5; D not certain. Looked up from germline, CDR1 is SGHKS and CDR2 is YYEKEE (reference sequence). Trimming left V 5 bases short and J 4 bases short, with 13 bases between. This CDR3 is 14 amino acids long. The CDR3 sequence is CASSRWLINQPQHF. CDR3 coding DNA: TGTGCCAGCAGTCGATGGCTTATTAATCAGCCCCAGCATTTT.

The chain carries TRBV9 and TRBJ1-2; D gene unclear. The CDR3 contains 12 residues. V lost 0 bases and J 14 bases, leaving 14 bases between the germline ends. Germline values: CDR1 SGDLS, CDR2 YYNGEE. The CDR3, as DNA: TGTGCCAGCAGCGTAGTTGGCATCGGGCAAACCTTC. Translated: CASSVVGIGQTF. The full variable domain, completed using reference TRBV9 and TRBJ1-2, is DSGVTQTPKHLITATGQRVTLRCSPRSGDLSVYWYQQSLDQGLQFLIQYYNGEERAKGNILERFSAQQFPDLHSELNLSSLELGDSALYFCASSVVGIGQTFGSGTRLTVV.

The V and J genes are TRBV19 and TRBJ2-3, with D unresolved. V was cut by 10 bases and J by 1 base, with 3 bases left in between. This CDR3 is built from 10 residues. Germline V CDR1 and CDR2: LNHDA, SQIVND (reference sequence). The CDR3 loop is CANRTDTQYF. The CDR3 nucleotides are TGTGCCAATCGCACAGATACGCAGTATTTT.

This clonotype was observed at least ten times. The V call is TRBV7-3, the J call TRBJ2-1; D is undetermined. Germline V gives CDR1 SGHTA, CDR2 FQGTGA. V was pared by 1 base and J by 9 bases, with 13 bases between. CDR3 size: 14 residues. The CDR3 is CASSLSGSSSEQFF. The CDR3 nucleotides read TGTGCCAGCAGCTTAAGTGGTTCCAGCAGTGAGCAGTTCTTC.

The CDR3 protein is CASSLQGPTGELFF. The CDR3 nucleotides are TGTGCCAGCAGCCTACAGGGTCCAACCGGGGAGCTGTTTTTT. The rearrangement joins TRBV5-6 to TRBJ2-2; possible D gene TRBD1, 6 bases. This CDR3 is 14 amino acids long. The V gene lost 4 bases and the J gene lost 5 bases, with 12 bases spanning the gap. Per germline, CDR1 SGHDT and CDR2 YYEEEE.

The genes are TRBV28 and TRBJ2-1, with D perhaps TRBD1 (6 bases). V was shortened by 1 base and J by 5 bases, with 15 bases between the two germline ends. Germline V CDR1 and CDR2: MDHEN, SYDVKM. This CDR3 is built from 16 residues. CDR3 in amino acids: CASSLFAGVMHNEQFF. The CDR3 bases are TGTGCCAGCAGTTTATTTGCAGGGGTCATGCACAATGAGCAGTTCTTC.

The chain joins TRBV2 to TRBJ1-5, with 8 bases matching TRBD1. V dropped 8 bases and J dropped 7; count of bases not matched to a gene: 16. Germline loops: CDR1 SNHLY, CDR2 FYNNEI. The CDR3 extends over 16 amino acids. As DNA, the CDR3 is TGTGCCAGCGGTGGGACGACAGGGGCCAGCAGGCAGCCCCAGCATTTT. This sequence encodes CASGGTTGASRQPQHF. The entire variable domain, with the rest obtained from reference TRBV2 and TRBJ1-5, is as follows: EPEVTQTPSHQVTQMGQEVILRCVPISNHLYFYWYRQILGQKVEFLVSFYNNEISEKSEIFDDQFSVERPDGSNFTLKIRSTKLEDSAMYFCASGGTTGASRQPQHFGDGTRLSIL.

The V gene is TRBV20-1, the J gene TRBJ2-7; D perhaps matches TRBD1 (7 bases). This CDR3 region has 15 residues. Per the germline V gene, CDR1 is DFQATT and CDR2 is SNEGSKA (reference sequence). V lost 5 bases and J lost 4, with 21 bases in between. The CDR3: CSAGEPGGLKYEQYF. In DNA, the CDR3 is TGCAGTGCTGGGGAACCAGGGGGGTTGAAGTACGAGCAGTACTTC.

This chain uses TRBV4-1 with TRBJ1-2; possible D gene TRBD1, 5 bases. The CDR3 contains 15 residues. The germline V gene has CDR1 MGHRA and CDR2 YSYEKL. Trimming took off 1 base at V and 4 bases at J, with 13 bases between the two ends. The CDR3 sequence: CASSQGKGRSYGYTF. Written as DNA, the CDR3 is TGCGCCAGCAGCCAAGGGAAGGGGAGAAGCTATGGCTACACCTTC.

V gene TRBV10-3 combines with J gene TRBJ1-5, with D tentatively TRBD1 (5 bases). From germline, CDR1 is ENHRY and CDR2 SYGVKD. The CDR3 totals 14 residues. Trimming cost V 5 bases and J 7 bases, with 15 bases left between them. For the CDR3, the DNA is TGTGCCATCAGTACCGATCAGGGCTTCCAGCCCCAGCATTTT. Its protein is CAISTDQGFQPQHF.

V and J are TRBV6-6 and TRBJ2-2, with 11 positions matching TRBD2. The V gene end was trimmed by 0 bases and the J gene end by 5 bases; junction bases not matched to a gene: 14. Germline assignment: CDR1 MNHNY and CDR2 SVGAGI (reference sequence). The CDR3 covers 20 residues. The CDR3 region is CASSYSFGVSGGAWTGELFF. The CDR3 DNA reads TGTGCCAGCAGTTACTCGTTCGGAGTTAGCGGGGGGGCCTGGACCGGGGAGCTGTTTTTT.

This clonotype was recorded many times. The chain uses TRBV11-2 and TRBJ1-2; D remains ambiguous. CDR1 and CDR2 (germline): SGHAT, FQNNGV. Trimming removed 5 bases at V and 6 bases at J, with 22 bases between. This CDR3 region has 16 residues. CDR3 residues: CASSPPKGWVWDGYTF. CDR3 bases: TGTGCCAGCAGCCCTCCGAAGGGATGGGTATGGGATGGCTACACCTTC.

V is TRBV19 and J is TRBJ2-7; 7 nucleotides align to TRBD1. This CDR3 spans 13 amino acids. The junction had 8 bases not matched to a gene; V was cut back by 7 bases and J by 5 bases. The germline CDR1 and CDR2 sequences are LNHDA and SQIVND (reference sequence). The CDR3: CASIQTGSHEQYF. The CDR3 DNA is TGTGCCAGTATACAGACAGGGTCCCACGAGCAGTACTTC.

This clonotype was counted many times. The DNA for the CDR3 is TGTGCCAGCAGTTCCTCAGTGAGCACTGAAGCTTTCTTT. Translated: CASSSSVSTEAFF. The V call is TRBV12-3 or TRBV12-4, the J call TRBJ1-1; D call uncertain. The V and J ends lost 4 bases and 4 bases respectively, with 10 bases between them. This CDR3 has 13 amino acids.

J is TRBJ1-6 and V is TRBV6-2 or TRBV6-3; D perhaps matches TRBD1 (6 bases). V gave up 6 bases and J gave up 9 bases, with 15 bases separating them. The CDR3 is made up of 14 amino acids. CDR1 is MNHEY, CDR2 SVGEGT, per germline. The CDR3 DNA reads TGTGCCAGCAGCTACGGACAGTCGAGTTCACCCCTCCACTTT. The encoded protein is CASSYGQSSSPLHF.

This clonotype came up a few times. The rearrangement links TRBV13 to TRBJ1-4, with a possible D match to TRBD1 (5 bases). Germline-derived CDR1 and CDR2 are PRHDT and FYEKMQ (reference sequence). The V and J ends lost 0 bases and 6 bases respectively, with 8 bases between them. The CDR3 is made up of 14 amino acids. Written as DNA, the CDR3 is TGTGCCAGCAGCTTAGGGGACAATCATGAAAAACTGTTTTTT. Its protein product is CASSLGDNHEKLFF.

The chain has TRBV30 and TRBJ1-1, with 8 positions matching TRBD1. Germline CDR1 is GTSNPN and CDR2 is SVGIG (reference sequence). The CDR3 is 12 residues long. J gave up 10 bases and V 3 bases, and 7 bases lay outside the gene matches. This CDR3 reads CAWRRQGLGAFF. In DNA, the CDR3 is TGTGCCTGGAGACGACAGGGGCTGGGAGCTTTCTTT. The whole variable domain, remainder taken from reference TRBV30 and TRBJ1-1, is SQTIHQWPATLVQPVGSPLSLECTVEGTSNPNLYWYRQAAGRGLQLLFYSVGIGQISSEVPQNLSASRPQDRQFILSSKKLLLSDSGFYLCAWRRQGLGAFFGQGTRLTVV.

This chain uses TRBV5-1 with TRBJ2-6; TRBD1 matches at 8 bases. This CDR3 is built from 16 residues. V lost 5 bases, J lost 2 bases, and 6 bases stayed unmatched. Germline loops: CDR1 SGHRS, CDR2 YFSETQ. CDR3 sequence (DNA): TGCGCCAGCAGTGGACAGGGTACACCTGGGGCCAACGTCCTGACTTTC. Its protein product is CASSGQGTPGANVLTF.

This clonotype turned up a few times. This chain uses TRBV20-1 with TRBJ2-3; maybe TRBD2 (5 bases). CDR3 length equals 13 residues. Trimming removed 7 bases from V and 7 bases from J, with 18 bases in between. The germline gives CDR1 DFQATT, CDR2 SNEGSKA (reference sequence). CDR3 sequence: CSEEAGRVYTQYF. The DNA for the CDR3 is TGCAGTGAAGAGGCGGGTCGCGTATATACGCAGTATTTT.

The chain recombines TRBV19 with TRBJ1-2, with D possibly TRBD1 on 6 matching bases. The CDR3 runs to 16 residues. From germline, CDR1 is LNHDA and CDR2 SQIVND (reference sequence). Trimming left V 3 bases short and J 6 bases short, with 20 bases between. The CDR3 DNA sequence: TGTGCCAGTAGTATGTGGGGGCAACCCACCGGACATGGCTACACCTTC. As protein: CASSMWGQPTGHGYTF.

This clonotype was recorded many times. The chain is built from TRBV20-1 and TRBJ2-7; perhaps D is TRBD1 or TRBD2 (5 bases each). The CDR3 contains 14 residues. Germline-derived CDR1 and CDR2 are DFQATT and SNEGSKA (reference sequence). The germline V and J ends were trimmed by 6 bases and 2 bases, with 17 bases remaining between them. Here the CDR3 reads CSAGVGDPTYEQYF. CDR3 nucleotides: TGCAGTGCAGGTGTGGGGGACCCCACCTACGAGCAGTACTTC.

This clonotype was seen only a few times. V and J are TRBV5-1 and TRBJ1-2; 11 bases line up with TRBD1. V dropped 4 bases and J dropped 6; count of bases not matched to a gene: 5. CDR1 is SGHRS, CDR2 YFSETQ, per germline. The CDR3 length is 14 residues. The CDR3 protein is CASSTDRGQNGYTF. The DNA of the CDR3 is TGCGCCAGCAGCACGGACAGGGGGCAGAATGGCTACACCTTC.